A single sample is the source of the 5 T cell receptor beta chains below, sequenced in a study of cytomegalovirus exposure and HLA in healthy donors. PCR used 60 Vbeta primers and 13 Jbeta primers. The protocol was immunoSEQ multiplex PCR, while the TCRdb copy is restricted to in-frame clones and leaves out a portion. Here the sample spans more than 95,000 clones, 76% being singletons. The sample was PBMCs. The receptors originated from a man aged 45-65 years in good health and CMV-seronegative.

This rearrangement joins TRBV7-9 to TRBJ1-2, with a possible D match to TRBD1 (5 bases). CDR1 is SEHNR, CDR2 FQNEAQ, per germline (reference sequence). The CDR3 is 13 residues long. Trimming shortened V by 1 base and J by 9 bases, and 12 bases separated the two germline ends. This chain's CDR3 is CASSLGQGGSYTF. The CDR3 DNA sequence: TGTGCCAGCAGCTTAGGGCAGGGTGGGAGCTACACCTTC. The full variable domain, rest sourced from reference TRBV7-9 and TRBJ1-2, is DTGVSQNPRHKITKRGQNVTFRCDPISEHNRLYWYRQTLGQGPEFLTYFQNEAQLEKSRLLSDRFSAERPKGSFSTLEIQRTEQGDSAMYLCASSLGQGGSYTFGSGTRLTVV.

The CDR3 region is CASNYEELFF. In DNA form, the CDR3 reads TGTGCCAGCAACTATGAGGAGCTGTTTTTT. The chain links TRBV7-9 to TRBJ2-2; no firm D call. The V gene lost 7 bases and the J gene lost 10 bases, with 7 bases spanning the gap. CDR1 is SEHNR, CDR2 FQNEAQ, per germline (reference sequence). The CDR3 consists of 10 residues.

The chain is built from TRBV4-1 and TRBJ2-5, with TRBD1 matching 9 bases. The CDR3 runs 15 residues. CDR1 MGHRA and CDR2 YSYEKL come from the germline V gene. J gave up 5 bases and V 6 bases, and 10 bases lay outside the gene matches. The CDR3 loop is CASSLQGAVGETQYF. The CDR3 DNA reads TGCGCCAGCAGTCTACAGGGGGCAGTTGGGGAGACCCAGTACTTC.

This chain connects TRBV6-4 to TRBJ1-1, with D hard to call. CDR3 length: 14 amino acids. V was trimmed by 2 bases and J by 4 bases, leaving 11 bases between them. Germline assignment: CDR1 MRHNA and CDR2 SNTAGT. CDR3 DNA: TGTGCCAGCAGTGACACCTCACGAGGCACTGAAGCTTTCTTT. Encoded protein: CASSDTSRGTEAFF.

The chain combines TRBV2 with TRBJ1-6; perhaps TRBD1 as D (5 bases). The CDR3 runs 13 residues. The germline gives CDR1 SNHLY, CDR2 FYNNEI. V was trimmed by 6 bases and J by 9 bases, leaving 12 bases between them. The CDR3 nucleotides are TGTGCCAGCAGCGACAGCGTGTTTTCACCCCTCCACTTT. It encodes CASSDSVFSPLHF.